Listed below are T cell receptor beta chains from one sample, sequenced in a study of identical twins. Each CDR3 protein gets one entry after TCRdb re-called the 5' RACE reads with MiXCR. This table holds a few hundred thousand distinct CDR3 sequences, 6.5% to 9.5% found once. The data also belong to a second study, concerning yellow fever vaccine responses in identical twins.

Sequenced: memory (CD45RO+) T cells sorted from blood. These receptors all stem from a woman aged 18 to 35 in good health. Each CDR3 is given with its conserved first and last residue. The D gene is left open where the match is weak. Some rows mark clone size as missing; the rest say once, few, many or name a class of expanded clone.

CDR3aa	CDR3nt	d_gene	abundance	v_gene	j_gene
CASREGGNQPQHF	TGCGCCAGCAGAGAGGGGGGGAATCAGCCCCAGCATTTT	-	-	TRBV5-1	TRBJ1-5
CAISELGLAGGPDEQFF	TGTGCCATCAGTGAGTTGGGACTAGCGGGGGGGCCTGATGAGCAGTTCTTC	TRBD2	-	TRBV10-3	TRBJ2-1
CSAEGQGTDISSYEQYF	TGCAGTGCTGAGGGACAGGGGACGGATATAAGCTCCTACGAGCAGTACTTC	TRBD1	-	TRBV20-1	TRBJ2-7
CASSAQGTGANVLTF	TGTGCCAGCAGTGCACAGGGGACTGGGGCCAACGTCCTGACTTTC	TRBD1	few	TRBV6-1	TRBJ2-6
CASQGVDIQYF	TGTGCCTCACAGGGTGTAGACATTCAGTACTTC	-	-	TRBV3-1	TRBJ2-4
CASRLDNQETQYF	TGTGCCAGCAGGCTGGACAACCAAGAGACCCAGTACTTC	-	few	TRBV6-1	TRBJ2-5
CASSLTVSNTGELFF	TGTGCCAGCAGCCTAACCGTTTCGAACACCGGGGAGCTGTTTTTT	-	-	TRBV3-1	TRBJ2-2
CATSDSRPGLSAKAFF	TGTGCCACCAGTGATTCCCGGCCGGGCCTTTCTGCAAAAGCTTTCTTT	-	many	TRBV24-1	TRBJ1-1
CASSTGTGSSNQPQHF	TGTGCCAGCAGCACCGGGACAGGGAGTAGCAATCAGCCCCAGCATTTT	TRBD1	-	TRBV7-6	TRBJ1-5
CASSFAGTSGYEQFF	TGTGCCAGCAGCTTCGCCGGGACTAGCGGCTATGAGCAGTTCTTC	TRBD2	few	TRBV11-2	TRBJ2-1
CASSLYVSSHNEQFF	TGCGCCAGCAGCTTGTACGTCAGCTCACACAATGAGCAGTTCTTC	-	-	TRBV5-1	TRBJ2-1
CASSAGTSTYEQYF	TGTGCCAGCAGTGCGGGGACTAGCACCTACGAGCAGTACTTC	TRBD2	-	TRBV2	TRBJ2-7
CSARDPSGAYGVNEQFF	TGCAGTGCTAGAGATCCTAGCGGGGCCTACGGGGTCAATGAGCAGTTCTTC	TRBD2	many	TRBV20-1	TRBJ2-1
CASSSSGNADGYTF	TGTGCCAGCAGTTCGTCAGGGAATGCCGATGGCTACACCTTC	-	few	TRBV6-4	TRBJ1-2
CASKETQYF	TGTGCCAGCAAAGAGACCCAGTACTTC	-	once	TRBV28	TRBJ2-5
CASSEKVSGANVLTF	TGTGCCAGCAGTGAAAAGGTATCTGGGGCCAACGTCCTGACTTTC	-	-	TRBV6-1	TRBJ2-6
CASSDGAMSGNTIYF	TGTGCCAGCAGTGACGGGGCGATGTCTGGAAACACCATATATTTT	-	-	TRBV6-1	TRBJ1-3
CASSPEGYSNQPQHF	TGTGCCAGCTCACCCGAGGGGTATAGCAATCAGCCCCAGCATTTT	-	many	TRBV18	TRBJ1-5
CASSLGPETDTQYF	TGCGCCAGCAGCTTAGGACCCGAGACAGATACGCAGTATTTT	-	many	TRBV5-1	TRBJ2-3
CASSSGFVGLSATEQYF	TGTGCCAGCAGTTCAGGCTTTGTGGGACTAAGCGCCACCGAGCAGTACTTC	TRBD2	few	TRBV5-5	TRBJ2-7
CASSEWGGTGELFF	TGTGCCAGCAGTGAATGGGGCGGGACCGGGGAGCTGTTTTTT	-	few	TRBV25-1	TRBJ2-2
CASSVGTRELFF	TGTGCCAGCAGCGTAGGGACCCGGGAGCTGTTTTTT	-	-	TRBV9	TRBJ2-2
CASGRDLMTGNTIYF	TGTGCCAGCGGCAGGGATCTCATGACTGGAAACACCATATATTTT	-	many	TRBV5-5	TRBJ1-3
CASSSTVWADNEQFF	TGTGCCAGCAGCTCCACTGTCTGGGCGGACAATGAGCAGTTCTTC	-	-	TRBV4-2	TRBJ2-1
CASRKGEKLFF	TGCGCCAGCAGAAAGGGGGAAAAACTGTTTTTT	-	few	TRBV5-1	TRBJ1-4
CSVEVSGAGQPQHF	TGCAGCGTTGAGGTTTCAGGGGCAGGTCAGCCCCAGCATTTT	-	many	TRBV29-1	TRBJ1-5